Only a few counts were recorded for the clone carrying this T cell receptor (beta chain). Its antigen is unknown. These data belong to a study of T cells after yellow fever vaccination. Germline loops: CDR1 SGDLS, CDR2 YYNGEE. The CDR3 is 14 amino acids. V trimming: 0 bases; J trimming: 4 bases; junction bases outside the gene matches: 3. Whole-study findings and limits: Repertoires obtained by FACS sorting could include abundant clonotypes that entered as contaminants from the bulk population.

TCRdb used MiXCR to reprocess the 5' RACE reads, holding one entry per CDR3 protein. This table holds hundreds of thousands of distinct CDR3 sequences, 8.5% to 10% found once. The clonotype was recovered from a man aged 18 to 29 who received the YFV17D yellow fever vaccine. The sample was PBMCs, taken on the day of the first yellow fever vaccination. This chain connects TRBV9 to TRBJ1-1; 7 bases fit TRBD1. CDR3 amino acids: CASSVGQGFTEAFF. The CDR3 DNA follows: TGTGCCAGCAGCGTAGGACAGGGATTCACTGAAGCTTTCTTT.